This TCR beta chain comes out of a study of patients and donors after allogeneic stem cell transplantation. MiXCR was run by TCRdb on the RT-PCR reads, yielding one entry per CDR3 protein. The table lists 900,000 to 1,000,000 distinct CDR3 sequences, about a sixth of them singletons, with around 6% in the top ten. The CDR3 covers 15 residues. With 6 bases clipped from V and 5 bases from J, the junction kept 14 bases outside the gene matches. In germline, CDR1 is SQVTM, CDR2 ANQGSEA. The receptor was derived from a human donor who was either an allogeneic HSCT recipient or a stem cell or donor lymphocyte infusion donor (not recorded which). It is not recorded whose cells these are; they may come from a transplant donor. The sample taken for sequencing was blood, either unsorted or a sorted T cell fraction (not recorded which). The gene calls are TRBV29-1 and TRBJ2-7; 9 nucleotides match TRBD1. The CDR3 nucleotides are TGCAGCGTCCTACACGACGGGACAGGGCAAAACGAGCAGTACTTC. It translates to CSVLHDGTGQNEQYF.